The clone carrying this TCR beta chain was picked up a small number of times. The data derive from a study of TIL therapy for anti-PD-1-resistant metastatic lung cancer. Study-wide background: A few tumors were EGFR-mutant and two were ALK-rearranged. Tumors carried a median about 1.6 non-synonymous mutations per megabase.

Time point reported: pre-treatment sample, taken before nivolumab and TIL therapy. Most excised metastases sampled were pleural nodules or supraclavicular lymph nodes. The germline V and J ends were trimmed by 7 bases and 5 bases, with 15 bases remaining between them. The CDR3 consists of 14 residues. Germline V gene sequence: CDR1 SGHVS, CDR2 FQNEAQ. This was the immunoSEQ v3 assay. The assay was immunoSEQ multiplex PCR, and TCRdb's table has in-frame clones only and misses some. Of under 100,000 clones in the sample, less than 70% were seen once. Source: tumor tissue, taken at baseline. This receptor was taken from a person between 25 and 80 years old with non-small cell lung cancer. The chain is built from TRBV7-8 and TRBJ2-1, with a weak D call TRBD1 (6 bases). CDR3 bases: TGTGCCAGCACCTACAGGGATCTCGACAATGAGCAGTTCTTC. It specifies CASTYRDLDNEQFF.